Described below is a single T cell receptor beta chain sequence and its context. The sample belongs to a study of cytomegalovirus exposure and HLA in healthy donors. Researchers ran the PCR with 60 Vbeta and 13 Jbeta primers. Here immunoSEQ multiplex PCR was the method, and the copy in TCRdb shows in-frame clones only, minus some. This sample's table reports almost 40,000 clones. Sequencing input: PBMCs. The origin of this receptor is a woman between 25 and 40 years old in good health and CMV-seropositive.

The CDR3 spells CSGRLAGKDEQFF. The CDR3 coding sequence is TGCAGCGGAAGACTAGCGGGGAAAGATGAGCAGTTCTTC. V and J are TRBV29-1 and TRBJ2-1; TRBD2 agrees at 11 bases. Germline CDR1 and CDR2: SQVTM and ANQGSEA. The V and J ends lost 7 bases and 8 bases, in that order; junction bases with no gene match: 7. The CDR3 consists of 13 residues.